A selection of T cell receptor beta chains follows, all from one sample in a study of blood T cell repertoires in COVID-19. Generated by immunoSEQ multiplex PCR, the TCRdb table keeps only in-frame clones and is missing some. The sample includes around 250,000 clones, around 82% of them seen just once. The sequenced sample was peripheral blood. These receptors all stem from a man aged 45 to 65 with active or convalescent COVID-19. CDR3s leave out the opening cysteine and the closing phenylalanine or tryptophan. For some rows the clone size is stated as once, few or many, or as a class when expanded; others skip it.

abundance,j_gene,v_gene,CDR3aa
NA,TRBJ1-1,TRBV5-6,ASRGPSTEAF
NA,TRBJ1-2,TRBV12-3/TRBV12-4,ASSFRGGYT
NA,TRBJ1-5,TRBV6-6,ASSRQAINQPQH
NA,TRBJ2-5,TRBV7-7,ASSARGETQY
NA,TRBJ2-5,TRBV7-3,ASSRAGGYQETQY
NA,TRBJ2-1,TRBV10-1,ASLKASGGTNEQF
NA,TRBJ1-4,TRBV11-2,ASSLRGTVSEKLF
NA,TRBJ2-3,TRBV3-1/TRBV3-2,ASSLRTSGGPTDTQY
NA,TRBJ1-1,TRBV7-9,ASSGPLVWEAF
NA,TRBJ1-5,TRBV6-2/TRBV6-3,ASTPTGRGNQPQH
NA,TRBJ2-1,TRBV5-1,ASSRRTGVSYNEQF
once,TRBJ2-3,TRBV6-6,ASTSGGVLDTQY
NA,TRBJ2-3,TRBV24-1,ATSESPGTGGGDTQY
NA,TRBJ1-4,TRBV2,ASEDRAGTNEKLF
once,TRBJ2-2,TRBV19,ASSVGQSTGELF
many,TRBJ1-4,TRBV6-6,ASSTLGTAPRKLF
once,TRBJ1-5,TRBV5-5,ASSAEDRTGSHQPQH
NA,TRBJ2-4,TRBV7-8,ASSFGGRGQGNIQY
NA,TRBJ2-3,TRBV28,ASSSLTSGTDTQY
once,TRBJ2-7,TRBV13,ASSGGVGAYEQY
NA,TRBJ1-6,TRBV28,ASSSPRDRDYNSPLH
NA,TRBJ2-2,TRBV6-5,ATTGGRTGELF
once,TRBJ2-1,TRBV28,ASSLNLAGGHNEQF
once,TRBJ1-5,TRBV15,ATSPGQGGNQPQH
NA,TRBJ2-7,TRBV5-1,ASSLAPSGGSYEQY
NA,TRBJ2-1,TRBV6-5,ASSPSRYNEQF
NA,TRBJ1-4,TRBV30,AWNHQGGEKLF
NA,TRBJ2-2,TRBV5-1,ASRQGVNTGELF
NA,TRBJ1-4,TRBV4-1,ASSQGFQGSNEKLF
NA,TRBJ2-3,TRBV15,ATSISGGVSDTQY
NA,TRBJ1-2,TRBV5-6,ASSGGTEGLYYGYT
NA,TRBJ1-6,TRBV30,AWSGEVWSPLH
NA,TRBJ1-3,TRBV3-1/TRBV3-2,ASSLERGSRFGNTIY
NA,TRBJ2-1,TRBV9,ASSLDSSYNEQF
NA,TRBJ1-4,TRBV30,AWTGTTNEKLF
NA,TRBJ2-4,TRBV6-5,AALDIGRVKNIQY
NA,TRBJ1-6,TRBV10-3,AISGTEGNSPLH
NA,TRBJ2-5,TRBV9,ASSVESGYQETQY
NA,TRBJ2-5,TRBV5-1,ASSLEGQETQY
few,TRBJ1-6,TRBV9,ASRSDGDSPLH
NA,TRBJ2-1,TRBV5-1,ASRPSGGLYNEQF
NA,TRBJ2-1,TRBV9,ASSPIGQGANNEQF
NA,TRBJ1-1,TRBV19,ASSIEEPSGEAF
NA,TRBJ2-7,TRBV6-6,ASSAGGYEQY
once,TRBJ1-2,TRBV5-3,ARSQDSGPPYYGYT
NA,TRBJ2-3,TRBV5-5,ASSLLLAGGADTQY
NA,TRBJ1-1,TRBV27,ASTDSRNTEAF
once,TRBJ1-6,TRBV7-3,ASSFGQENSPLH
NA,TRBJ2-3,TRBV11-2,ASSLDRGGPDTQY
NA,TRBJ1-5,TRBV4-2,ASSQTGQGLDGNQPQH